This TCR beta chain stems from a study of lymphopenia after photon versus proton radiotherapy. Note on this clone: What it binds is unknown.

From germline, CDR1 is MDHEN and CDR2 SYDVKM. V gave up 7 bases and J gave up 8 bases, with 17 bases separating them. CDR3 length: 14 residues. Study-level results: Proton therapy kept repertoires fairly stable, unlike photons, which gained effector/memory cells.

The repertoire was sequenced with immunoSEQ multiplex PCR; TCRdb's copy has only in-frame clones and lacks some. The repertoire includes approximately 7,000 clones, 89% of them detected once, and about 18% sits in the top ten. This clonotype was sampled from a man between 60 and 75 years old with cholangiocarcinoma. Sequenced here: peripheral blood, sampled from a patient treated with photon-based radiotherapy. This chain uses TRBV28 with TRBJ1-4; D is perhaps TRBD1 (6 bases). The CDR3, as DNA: TGTGCCAGCACCCAATTGGACAGCGGAGAAAAACTGTTTTTT. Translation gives CASTQLDSGEKLFF.